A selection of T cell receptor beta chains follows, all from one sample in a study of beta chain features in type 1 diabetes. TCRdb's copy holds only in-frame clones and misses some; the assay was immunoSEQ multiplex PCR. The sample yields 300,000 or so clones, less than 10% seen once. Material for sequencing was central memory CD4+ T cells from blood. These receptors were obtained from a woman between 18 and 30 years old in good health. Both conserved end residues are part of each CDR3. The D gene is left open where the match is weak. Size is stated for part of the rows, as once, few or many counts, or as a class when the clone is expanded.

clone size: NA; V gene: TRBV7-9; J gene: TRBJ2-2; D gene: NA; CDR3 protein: CASSLSTGELFF; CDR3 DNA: TGTGCCAGCAGCTTATCGACCGGGGAGCTGTTTTTT
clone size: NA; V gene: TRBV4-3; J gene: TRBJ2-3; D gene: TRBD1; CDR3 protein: CASSQTLGTDTDTQYF; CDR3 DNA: TGCGCCAGCAGCCAAACCCTTGGGACAGACACAGATACGCAGTATTTT
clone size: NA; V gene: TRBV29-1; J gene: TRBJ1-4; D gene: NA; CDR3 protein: CSVTGLANEKLFF; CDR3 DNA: TGCAGCGTTACAGGCCTGGCTAATGAAAAACTGTTTTTT
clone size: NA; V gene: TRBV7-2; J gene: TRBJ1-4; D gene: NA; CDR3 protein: CASSLGPGRSQTNEKLFF; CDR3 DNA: TGTGCCAGCAGCTTAGGTCCAGGGCGCTCCCAAACTAATGAAAAACTGTTTTTT
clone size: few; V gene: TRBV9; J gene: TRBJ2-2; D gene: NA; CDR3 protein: CASSQDSGRTGELFF; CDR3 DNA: TGTGCCAGCAGCCAAGATTCAGGGAGGACCGGGGAGCTGTTTTTT
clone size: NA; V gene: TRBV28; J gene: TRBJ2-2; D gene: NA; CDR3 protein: CASTLGGLRSTGELFF; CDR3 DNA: TGTGCCAGCACCTTGGGGGGATTGCGTTCCACCGGGGAGCTGTTTTTT
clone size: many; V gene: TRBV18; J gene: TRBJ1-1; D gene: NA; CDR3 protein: CASSLVGGSKSTEAFF; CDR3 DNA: TGTGCCAGCTCCCTCGTGGGGGGCTCGAAGAGCACTGAAGCTTTCTTT
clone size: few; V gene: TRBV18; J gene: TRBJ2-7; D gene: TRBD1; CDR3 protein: CASSPRGKGDYEQYF; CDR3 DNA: TGTGCCAGCTCACCCAGGGGGAAAGGGGACTACGAGCAGTACTTC
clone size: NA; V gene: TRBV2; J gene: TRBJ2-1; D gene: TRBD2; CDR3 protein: CASSEEVSGSTNEQFF; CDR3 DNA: TGTGCCAGCAGTGAGGAAGTTAGCGGGAGTACAAATGAGCAGTTCTTC
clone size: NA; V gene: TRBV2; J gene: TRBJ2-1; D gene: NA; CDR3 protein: CASRPSQLPSSYNEQFF; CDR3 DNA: TGTGCCAGCAGACCATCCCAACTCCCGAGCTCCTACAATGAGCAGTTCTTC
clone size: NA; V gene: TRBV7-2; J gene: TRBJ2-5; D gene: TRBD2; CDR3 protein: CASRPPSGRGEQYF; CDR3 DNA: TGTGCCAGCAGACCTCCCAGCGGGAGGGGTGAGCAGTACTTC
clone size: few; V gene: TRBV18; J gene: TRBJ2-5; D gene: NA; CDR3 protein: CASSPSGETQYF; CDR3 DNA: TGTGCCAGCTCACCCTCTGGGGAGACCCAGTACTTC
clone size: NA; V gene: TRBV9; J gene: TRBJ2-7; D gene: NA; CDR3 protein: CASSGQAETYEQYF; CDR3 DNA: TGTGCCAGCAGCGGCCAGGCGGAAACCTACGAGCAGTACTTC
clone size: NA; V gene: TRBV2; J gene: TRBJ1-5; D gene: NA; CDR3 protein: CASRDSGGQPQHF; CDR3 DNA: TGTGCCAGCAGGGACAGCGGGGGACAGCCCCAGCATTTT
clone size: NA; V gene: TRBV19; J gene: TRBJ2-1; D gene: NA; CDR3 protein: CASSIDWGVIVF; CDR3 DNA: TGTGCCAGTAGTATAGATTGGGGAGTGATAGTCTTC
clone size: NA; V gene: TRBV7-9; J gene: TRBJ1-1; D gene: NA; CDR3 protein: CASQGNTEAFF; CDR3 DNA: TGTGCCAGCCAGGGGAACACTGAAGCTTTCTTT